The TCR beta chain under discussion was sequenced for a study of Tregs in tolerant kidney transplant recipients. Trimming took 3 bases from V and 4 from J; bases not matched to a gene: 8. This CDR3 has 17 amino acids. CDR1 SGHNT and CDR2 YENEEA come from the germline V gene. TCRdb's table, derived via immunoSEQ multiplex PCR, lists solely in-frame clones and lacks some. The sample carries fewer than 100,000 clones, 80% to 95% recorded once. Unstimulated Tregs (CD4+CD25+CD127-) and CD4+CD25- non-Tregs were sorted from PBMCs. The TCR was taken from a human donor who received a combined kidney and bone marrow transplant. The input for sequencing was CD4+ T cells from blood, taken before the transplant. The chain combines TRBV11-3 with TRBJ1-6, with 8 bases identical to TRBD1. The DNA of the CDR3 is TGTGCCAGCAGCTTTAGTCCCGGGACAGGTTATAATTCACCCCTCCACTTT. This gives the protein CASSFSPGTGYNSPLHF.